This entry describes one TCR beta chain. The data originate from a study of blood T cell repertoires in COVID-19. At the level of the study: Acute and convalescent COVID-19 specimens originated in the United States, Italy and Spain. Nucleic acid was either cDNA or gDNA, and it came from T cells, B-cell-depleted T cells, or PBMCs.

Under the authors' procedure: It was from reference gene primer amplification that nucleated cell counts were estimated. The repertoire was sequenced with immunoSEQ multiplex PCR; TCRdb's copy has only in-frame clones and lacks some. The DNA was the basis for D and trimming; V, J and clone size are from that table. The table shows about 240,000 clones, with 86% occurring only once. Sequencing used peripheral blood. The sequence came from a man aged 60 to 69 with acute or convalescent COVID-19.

CDR3 protein: CASSQVGTGNEQFF. The CDR3, as DNA: TGTGCCAGCAGCCAAGTAGGGACAGGGAATGAGCAGTTCTTC. The V and J genes are TRBV14 and TRBJ2-1; 9 bases are shared with TRBD1. CDR3 length equals 14 residues. The V segment lost 1 base and the J segment 7 bases; nucleotides outside the gene matches: 2. The germline V gene encodes CDR1 SGHDN and CDR2 FVKESK.